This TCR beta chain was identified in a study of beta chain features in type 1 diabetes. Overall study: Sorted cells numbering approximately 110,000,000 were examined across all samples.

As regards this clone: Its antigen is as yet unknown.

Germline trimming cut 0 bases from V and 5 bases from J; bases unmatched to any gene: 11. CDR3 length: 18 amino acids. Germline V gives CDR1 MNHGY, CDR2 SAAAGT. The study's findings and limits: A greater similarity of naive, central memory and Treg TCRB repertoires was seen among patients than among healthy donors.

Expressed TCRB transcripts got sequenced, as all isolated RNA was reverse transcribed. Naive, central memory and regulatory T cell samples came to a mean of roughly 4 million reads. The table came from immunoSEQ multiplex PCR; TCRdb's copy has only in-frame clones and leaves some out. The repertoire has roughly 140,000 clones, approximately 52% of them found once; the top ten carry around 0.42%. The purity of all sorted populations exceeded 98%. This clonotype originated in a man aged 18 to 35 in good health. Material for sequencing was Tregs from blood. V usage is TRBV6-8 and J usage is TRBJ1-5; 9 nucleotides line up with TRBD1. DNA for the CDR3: TGTGCCAGCAGTTACTCGGGAAAAACAGGGGGCGCGGATCAGCCCCAGCATTTT. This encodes CASSYSGKTGGADQPQHF.